The 11 T cell receptor beta chains below all came from one sample that was sequenced in a study of glioma-infiltrating T cells after dendritic cell vaccination. The data were produced by immunoSEQ multiplex PCR, yet TCRdb's version contains in-frame clones alone and is incomplete. The repertoire includes about 50,000 clones, around 91% of them detected once, and around 5% sits in the top ten. Stated time point: after dendritic cell vaccination, including at tumor progression/relapse. This sample comprised blood, obtained after dendritic cell vaccination. The receptors stem from a human donor with glioblastoma.

V and J are TRBV7-2 and TRBJ1-1; no firm D call. The CDR3 length is 15 residues. V was pared by 1 base and J by 0 bases, with 9 bases between. Germline-derived CDR1 and CDR2 are SGHTA and FQGNSA. The CDR3 is CASSLVVGLNTEAFF. CDR3 DNA sequence: TGTGCCAGCAGCTTAGTAGTTGGTCTGAACACTGAAGCTTTCTTT.

The V call is TRBV7-9, the J call TRBJ1-2; no clear D gene. CDR3 size: 15 residues. V was shortened by 3 bases and J by 4 bases, with 15 bases between the two germline ends. The V gene's germline CDR1 is SEHNR and CDR2 FQNEAQ (reference sequence). The DNA for the CDR3 is TGTGCCAGCAGCTTCGGGAACGTTTTGGCCTATGGCTACACCTTC. Protein product: CASSFGNVLAYGYTF.

V is TRBV27 and J is TRBJ2-5; D remains ambiguous. This CDR3 is 15 amino acids long. V lost 4 bases and J lost 0, with 12 bases in between. Germline CDR1 is MNHEY and CDR2 is SMNVEV (reference sequence). CDR3 in DNA: TGTGCCAGCAGTTCCTCGTCCGTGTACCAAGAGACCCAGTACTTC. This encodes CASSSSSVYQETQYF.

The CDR3 region has the DNA TGTGCCAGTAGTCTGGACAGGGGGCAGAGCTATGGCTACACCTTC. As protein: CASSLDRGQSYGYTF. The gene calls are TRBV19 and TRBJ1-2; 11 bases line up with TRBD1. The V segment lost 5 bases and the J segment 4 bases; nucleotides outside the gene matches: 6. This CDR3 has 15 amino acids. In germline, CDR1 is LNHDA, CDR2 SQIVND (reference sequence).

This CDR3 is CATRGPGTYEQYF. The CDR3 DNA reads as TGTGCCACCAGGGGGCCTGGCACCTACGAGCAGTACTTC. V is TRBV25-1 and J is TRBJ2-7, with TRBD1 matching 8 bases. CDR1 is MGHDK, CDR2 SYGVNS, per germline. V lost 10 bases and J lost 2; bases outside the gene matches: 7. This CDR3 contains 13 residues.

Regarding this clone: Other DNA sequences in this specimen translate into the identical CDR3. The chain couples TRBV5-4 to TRBJ2-7, with D possibly being TRBD2 (6 bases). The germline V gene encodes CDR1 SGHNT and CDR2 YYREEE (reference sequence). The V and J ends lost 4 bases and 5 bases respectively, with 13 bases between them. The CDR3 runs 13 residues. CDR3 in DNA: TGTGCCAGCAGCAGTACAACGGGGGACGAGCAGTACTTC. The encoded protein is CASSSTTGDEQYF.

The chain recombines TRBV5-1 with TRBJ2-2; maybe TRBD2 (5 bases). The V gene's germline CDR1 is SGHRS and CDR2 YFSETQ. V was clipped by 3 bases and J by 0 bases, with 15 bases between them. There are 17 residues in the CDR3. The CDR3 is CASSSSLGSANTGELFF. The CDR3 coding sequence is TGCGCCAGCAGCTCCTCTTTGGGTAGCGCGAACACCGGGGAGCTGTTTTTT.

The chain recombines TRBV14 with TRBJ2-1, with TRBD1 identical over 8 bases. This CDR3 has 13 amino acids. The germline V gene has CDR1 SGHDN and CDR2 FVKESK. V trimming: 2 bases; J trimming: 9 bases; junction bases outside the gene matches: 3. This CDR3 is CASSQWTGLEQFF. Written as DNA, the CDR3 is TGTGCCAGCAGCCAATGGACAGGGCTTGAGCAGTTCTTC. Full variable domain (rest looked up from reference TRBV14 and TRBJ2-1): EAGVTQFPSHSVIEKGQTVTLRCDPISGHDNLYWYRRVMGKEIKFLLHFVKESKQDESGMPNNRFLAERTGGTYSTLKVQPAELEDSGVYFCASSQWTGLEQFFGPGTRLTVL.

The V and J genes are TRBV5-4 and TRBJ2-1; TRBD2 agrees at 8 bases. Germline V gene data show CDR1 as SGHNT and CDR2 as YYREEE (reference sequence). This CDR3 has 15 amino acids. The junction had 7 bases not matched to a gene; V was cut back by 4 bases and J by 4 bases. CDR3 residues: CASSPGLAGYNEQFF. CDR3 coding DNA: TGTGCCAGCAGCCCGGGGCTAGCGGGTTACAATGAGCAGTTCTTC.

This clone was counted between two and nine times. This rearrangement joins TRBV2 to TRBJ2-2, with 11 bases fitting TRBD1. The junction had 6 bases not matched to a gene; V was cut back by 6 bases and J by 3 bases. The CDR3 length is 16 residues. Germline CDR1 and CDR2: SNHLY and FYNNEI. The CDR3 sequence is CASRRDRGYHTGELFF. In DNA form, the CDR3 reads TGTGCCAGCAGGAGGGACAGGGGGTATCACACCGGGGAGCTGTTTTTT.

The chain recombines TRBV6-5 with TRBJ2-7; 9 nucleotides align to TRBD1. V shed 4 bases, J shed 4 bases, and the junction held 8 bases outside the gene matches. The CDR3 runs 15 residues. CDR1 is MNHEY and CDR2 is SVGAGI in the germline V gene. The CDR3 DNA sequence: TGTGCCAGCAGTTTCGACAGGGGGATTACGTACGAGCAGTACTTC. This gives the protein CASSFDRGITYEQYF.